What follows are 29 T cell receptor beta chains derived from one specimen sequenced in a study of CD4+ T cells in melanoma (dated by TCRdb to between 2021 and 2024). Library preparation used the immunoSEQ multiplex PCR assay. TCRdb carries this immuneACCESS record with in-frame sequences only. Its versions omit some clonotypes, under half of them owing to an unresolved V gene in the studies checked, with the rest unexplained. Here the sample has over 5,500 clones; about 56% occur a single time. The ten largest clones capture roughly a sixth of the sample. Sequenced: cells from a culture (not recorded whether cultured in vitro). The receptors were sampled from a human donor with melanoma.

This clone is a singleton in its sample. The rearrangement uses TRBV4-2 and TRBJ2-3; the D is unclear. The V gene's germline CDR1 is LGHNA and CDR2 YNFKEQ. V gave up 4 bases and J gave up 6 bases, with 20 bases separating them. This CDR3 contains 16 residues. CDR3 sequence reads: CASSRSLRPELDTQYF. The CDR3 region has the DNA TGTGCCAGCAGCCGCAGCCTGCGGCCCGAGTTGGATACGCAGTATTTT.

This rearrangement joins TRBV25-1 to TRBJ1-4, with 8 bases identical to TRBD1. Germline CDR1 MGHDK, CDR2 SYGVNS. V gave up 2 bases and J gave up 8 bases; unmatched junction bases: 7. The CDR3 runs 15 residues. The CDR3: CASSEAGGSSEKLFF. The CDR3 DNA reads as TGTGCCAGCAGTGAAGCAGGGGGCTCGAGCGAAAAACTGTTTTTT.

The rearrangement links TRBV30 to TRBJ1-5, with a tentative D call TRBD1 (6 bases). Germline assignment: CDR1 GTSNPN and CDR2 SVGIG (reference sequence). The CDR3 covers 14 residues. Trimming removed 1 base from V and 3 bases from J, with 10 bases in between. The CDR3 nucleotides are TGTGCCTGGAGTGGGGGGGCGGACAATCAGCCCCAGCATTTT. Translation: CAWSGGADNQPQHF.

The CDR3 DNA reads TGTGCCAGCTCGCAGAGATTTGATGGAGAAGCTTTCTTT. This encodes CASSQRFDGEAFF. V usage is TRBV18 and J usage is TRBJ1-1; D gene unclear. The V end was cut by 6 bases, the J end by 8 bases, with 16 bases between. From germline, CDR1 is KGHSH and CDR2 LQKENI. The CDR3 covers 13 residues.

This clone was counted only a few times. The V gene is TRBV9, the J gene TRBJ1-2; D gene uncertain. In germline, CDR1 is SGDLS, CDR2 YYNGEE. CDR3 length: 19 residues. The V gene lost 0 bases and the J gene lost 0 bases, with 21 bases spanning the gap. The CDR3, as DNA: TGTGCCAGCAGCGTAGAACCCTGGGCGGTGGCAGCCGCTAACTATGGCTACACCTTC. This codes for CASSVEPWAVAAANYGYTF.

The chain recombines TRBV6-6 with TRBJ1-2; D gene uncertain. V was cut by 6 bases and J by 5 bases, with 4 bases left in between. CDR1 is MNHNY, CDR2 SVGAGI, per germline (reference sequence). The CDR3 has 10 amino acids. CDR3 nucleotide sequence: TGTGCCAGCAGCGGATATGGCTACACCTTC. Protein: CASSGYGYTF.

This clone appeared a single time. This rearrangement joins TRBV6-1 to TRBJ2-4; D gene uncertain. The V end was cut by 11 bases, the J end by 0 bases, with 11 bases between. This CDR3 spans 13 amino acids. Germline V gene sequence: CDR1 MNHNS, CDR2 SASEGT. The CDR3 DNA is TGTGCCTTCTGGTGGGAAGCCAAAAACATTCAGTACTTC. Protein sequence: CAFWWEAKNIQYF.

This clone is labeled medium-sized (0.01 to 0.1%). The CDR3 here is CASSELRDTAGKLFF. The DNA for the CDR3 is TGTGCCAGCAGTGAACTCCGGGACACAGCTGGAAAACTGTTTTTT. This chain connects TRBV7-8 to TRBJ1-4, with D perhaps TRBD1 (6 bases). Germline values: CDR1 SGHVS, CDR2 FQNEAQ. The CDR3 has 15 amino acids. With 6 bases removed from V and 10 bases from J, the gap between germline ends came to 21 bases.

The V and J genes are TRBV18 and TRBJ1-1, with TRBD1 as a possible D gene (6 bases). Germline assignment: CDR1 KGHSH and CDR2 LQKENI. V lost 3 bases to trimming and J lost 3 bases, with 17 bases between them. The CDR3 runs to 16 residues. The CDR3 DNA reads TGTGCCAGCTCACCTCCCCAGGGGAGGAAGGACACTGAAGCTTTCTTT. Translated: CASSPPQGRKDTEAFF. The full variable domain, in which reference TRBV18 and TRBJ1-1 provide the parts outside the CDR3, is NAGVMQNPRHLVRRRGQEARLRCSPMKGHSHVYWYRQLPEEGLKFMVYLQKENIIDESGMPKERFSAEFPKEGPSILRIQQVVRGDSAAYFCASSPPQGRKDTEAFFGQGTRLTVV.

In its sample, this clone was seen a few times. The V and J genes are TRBV2 and TRBJ2-1; D is undetermined. The CDR3 is 14 amino acids. CDR1 is SNHLY, CDR2 FYNNEI, per germline. The germline V and J ends were trimmed by 5 bases and 4 bases, with 12 bases remaining between them. The CDR3 DNA follows: TGTGCCAGCAGTATCCTTGCTGAGTACAATGAGCAGTTCTTC. It yields the protein CASSILAEYNEQFF.

The genes are TRBV11-2 and TRBJ1-6; possible D gene TRBD1, 6 bases. Looked up from germline, CDR1 is SGHAT and CDR2 is FQNNGV. This CDR3 is 16 amino acids long. V was cut by 4 bases and J by 10 bases, with 20 bases left in between. The CDR3 is CASSYPAHRAGSPLHF. The CDR3 DNA reads TGTGCCAGCAGCTACCCGGCCCACAGGGCTGGGTCACCCCTCCACTTT.

In its sample, this clone was seen a few times. The gene calls are TRBV20-1 and TRBJ1-1; 8 bases are shared with TRBD1. CDR3 length equals 11 residues. Germline V gives CDR1 DFQATT, CDR2 SNEGSKA (reference sequence). The ends lost 6 bases at V and 8 bases at J; junction bases unmatched: 5. CDR3: CSALGQAEAFF. In nucleotides, the CDR3 is TGCAGTGCATTGGGACAGGCGGAAGCTTTCTTT.

The rearrangement joins TRBV5-8 to TRBJ1-6, with D maybe TRBD1 (6 bases). The length of the CDR3 is 14 residues. Trimming removed 4 bases at V and 8 bases at J, with 13 bases between. Germline V gives CDR1 SGHTS, CDR2 YDEGEE. CDR3 protein: CASSRDRLYSPLHF. The CDR3 DNA reads as TGTGCCAGCAGCCGCGACAGGTTATATTCACCCCTCCACTTT.

The rearrangement joins TRBV27 to TRBJ2-3; no definite D call. V was shortened by 5 bases and J by 0 bases, with 18 bases between the two germline ends. This CDR3 has 17 residues. Looked up from germline, CDR1 is MNHEY and CDR2 is SMNVEV (reference sequence). The CDR3 loop reads CASSAGHGRASTDTQYF. In DNA form, the CDR3 reads TGTGCCAGCAGTGCCGGCCACGGCCGGGCTAGCACAGATACGCAGTATTTT.

This chain connects TRBV30 to TRBJ1-3; D remains unclear. Trimming took off 3 bases at V and 0 bases at J, with 6 bases between the two ends. Per the germline V gene, CDR1 is GTSNPN and CDR2 is SVGIG (reference sequence). The CDR3 is 13 residues long. The CDR3 bases are TGTGCCTGGAGATCAAGCTCTGGAAACACCATATATTTT. Translating it yields CAWRSSSGNTIYF.

The chain recombines TRBV6-5 with TRBJ1-5; tentatively, D is TRBD1 (5 bases). Per the germline V gene, CDR1 is MNHEY and CDR2 is SVGAGI. The V end was cut by 5 bases, the J end by 7 bases, with 15 bases between. The CDR3 has 14 residues. This chain's CDR3 is CASSTRGARQPQHF. For the CDR3, the DNA is TGTGCCAGCAGTACCCGCGGGGCGAGGCAGCCCCAGCATTTT.

This clone has only a few counts. The gene calls are TRBV5-5 and TRBJ1-2; TRBD1 aligns across 9 bases. The V gene end was trimmed by 1 base and the J gene end by 4 bases; junction bases not matched to a gene: 5. Germline CDR1 is SGHKS and CDR2 is YYEKEE (reference sequence). This CDR3 is built from 15 residues. CDR3 bases: TGTGCCAGCAGCTTGACGGGACAGGGTTCCTATGGCTACACCTTC. Protein sequence: CASSLTGQGSYGYTF.

This clone rates as medium-sized. The chain uses TRBV7-3 and TRBJ1-2; 8 nucleotides match TRBD1. Trimming cost V 2 bases and J 13 bases; bases outside gene matches: 9. This CDR3 comprises 13 residues. Germline-derived CDR1 and CDR2 are SGHTA and FQGTGA. CDR3 sequence reads: CASSLFEGQALTF. The CDR3 region has the DNA TGTGCCAGCAGCTTATTTGAGGGACAGGCGCTCACCTTC.

V gene TRBV5-1 combines with J gene TRBJ1-6; the match to TRBD1 covers 8 bases. The V gene's germline CDR1 is SGHRS and CDR2 YFSETQ. Trimming cost V 4 bases and J 8 bases; bases outside gene matches: 5. The length of the CDR3 is 14 residues. The CDR3 sequence: CASSPTGDDSPLHF. In nucleotides, the CDR3 is TGCGCCAGCAGCCCGACAGGGGACGATTCACCCCTCCACTTT.

This clone came up a few times. This chain links TRBV5-1 with TRBJ2-7, with a tentative D call TRBD1 (6 bases). The V gene lost 0 bases and the J gene lost 3 bases, with 16 bases spanning the gap. The germline gives CDR1 SGHRS, CDR2 YFSETQ. This CDR3 region has 16 residues. CDR3: CASSLAGAGDLYEQYF. As DNA, the CDR3 is TGCGCCAGCAGCTTGGCCGGAGCAGGGGACCTCTACGAGCAGTACTTC.

By sample share, this clone is medium-sized. The chain joins TRBV19 to TRBJ1-2; D is unresolved. Germline V gene data show CDR1 as LNHDA and CDR2 as SQIVND (reference sequence). The germline V and J ends were trimmed by 6 bases and 4 bases, with 12 bases remaining between them. This CDR3 is 13 amino acids long. CDR3 in amino acids: CASSPDYSYGYTF. CDR3 DNA sequence: TGTGCCAGTAGCCCCGATTACAGCTATGGCTACACCTTC.

The V call is TRBV11-2, the J call TRBJ1-1; D uncertain. Germline-derived CDR1 and CDR2 are SGHAT and FQNNGV. Trimming pared 7 bases from V and 3 bases from J, leaving 15 bases between. The CDR3 consists of 14 residues. The CDR3 region is CASTHFTPYTEAFF. CDR3 sequence (DNA): TGTGCCAGCACCCATTTTACACCCTACACTGAAGCTTTCTTT.

In this sample, this clone turned up a few times. The chain has TRBV18 and TRBJ2-1; D gene unclear. V was clipped by 4 bases and J by 6 bases, with 10 bases between them. This CDR3 spans 13 amino acids. The germline gives CDR1 KGHSH, CDR2 LQKENI. CDR3 sequence (DNA): TGTGCCAGCTCACAGGGAACCGGCAATGAGCAGTTCTTC. Translation gives CASSQGTGNEQFF.

The chain has TRBV29-1 and TRBJ1-5; 8 nucleotides line up with TRBD1. The CDR3 has 13 amino acids. The germline V gene has CDR1 SQVTM and CDR2 ANQGSEA. The CDR3 coding sequence is TGCAGTGCCCAGGGGGCTTCACATCAGCCCCAGCATTTT. As protein: CSAQGASHQPQHF.

The sample holds one count of this clone. The genes are TRBV11-2 and TRBJ2-7; 9 bases align to TRBD1. The J segment lost 4 bases and the V segment lost 1 base, leaving 5 bases of the junction unmatched. Germline V gene data show CDR1 as SGHAT and CDR2 as FQNNGV. The CDR3 totals 15 residues. The CDR3 is CASSLVRTGVYEQYF. The CDR3 bases are TGTGCCAGCAGCTTAGTGCGGACAGGGGTATACGAGCAGTACTTC.

The rearrangement joins TRBV5-4 to TRBJ2-2; TRBD1 is a possible D gene (5 bases). V was clipped by 2 bases and J by 7 bases, with 9 bases between them. The V gene's germline CDR1 is SGHNT and CDR2 YYREEE (reference sequence). The CDR3 sequence is 13 residues long. Here the CDR3 DNA reads TGTGCCAGCAGCTTTAAGGGGATCGGGGAGCTGTTTTTT. This gives the protein CASSFKGIGELFF.

The chain combines TRBV10-3 with TRBJ2-5, with a possible D match to TRBD1 (6 bases). The CDR3 totals 14 residues. Germline CDR1 reads ENHRY; CDR2 reads SYGVKD. V lost 4 bases and J lost 5, with 14 bases in between. CDR3 loop: CAISGSGAPETQYF. As DNA, the CDR3 is TGTGCCATCAGTGGTTCAGGGGCCCCTGAGACCCAGTACTTC.

The rearrangement joins TRBV30 to TRBJ1-1; 7 bases map to TRBD1. This CDR3 comprises 12 residues. Germline V lookup: CDR1 GTSNPN, CDR2 SVGIG (reference sequence). Trimming cost V 5 bases and J 5 bases; bases outside gene matches: 5. CDR3 amino acids: CAWDRVRTEAFF. DNA of the CDR3: TGTGCCTGGGACAGGGTGAGGACTGAAGCTTTCTTT.

The chain is built from TRBV12-5 and TRBJ1-1; D unresolved. Trimming pared 1 base from V and 3 bases from J, leaving 15 bases between. CDR3 size: 16 residues. Looked up from germline, CDR1 is LGHNT and CDR2 is FRNRAP. CDR3 sequence (DNA): TGTGCTAGTGGTTTGGCTAAGGGAAATCTCTACACTGAAGCTTTCTTT. Translating it yields CASGLAKGNLYTEAFF.